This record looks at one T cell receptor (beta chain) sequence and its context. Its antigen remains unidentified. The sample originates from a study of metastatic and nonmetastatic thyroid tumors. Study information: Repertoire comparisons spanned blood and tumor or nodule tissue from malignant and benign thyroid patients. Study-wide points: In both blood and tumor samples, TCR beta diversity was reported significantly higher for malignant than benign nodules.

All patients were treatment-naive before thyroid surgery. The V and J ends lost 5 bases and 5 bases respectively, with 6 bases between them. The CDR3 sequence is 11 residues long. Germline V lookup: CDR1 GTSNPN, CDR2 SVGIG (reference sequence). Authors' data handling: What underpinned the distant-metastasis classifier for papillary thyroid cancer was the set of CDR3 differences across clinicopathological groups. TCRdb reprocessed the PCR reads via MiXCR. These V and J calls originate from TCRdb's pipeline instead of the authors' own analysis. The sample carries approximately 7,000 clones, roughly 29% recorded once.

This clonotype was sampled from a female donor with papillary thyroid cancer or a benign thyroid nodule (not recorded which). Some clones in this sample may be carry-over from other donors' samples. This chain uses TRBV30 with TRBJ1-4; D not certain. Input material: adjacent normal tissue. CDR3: CAWGRNEKLFF. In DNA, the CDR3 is TGTGCCTGGGGAAGAAATGAAAAACTGTTTTTT. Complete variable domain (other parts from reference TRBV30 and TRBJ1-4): SQTIHQWPATLVQPVGSPLSLECTVEGTSNPNLYWYRQAAGRGLQLLFYSVGIGQISSEVPQNLSASRPQDRQFILSSKKLLLSDSGFYLCAWGRNEKLFFGSGTQLSVL.